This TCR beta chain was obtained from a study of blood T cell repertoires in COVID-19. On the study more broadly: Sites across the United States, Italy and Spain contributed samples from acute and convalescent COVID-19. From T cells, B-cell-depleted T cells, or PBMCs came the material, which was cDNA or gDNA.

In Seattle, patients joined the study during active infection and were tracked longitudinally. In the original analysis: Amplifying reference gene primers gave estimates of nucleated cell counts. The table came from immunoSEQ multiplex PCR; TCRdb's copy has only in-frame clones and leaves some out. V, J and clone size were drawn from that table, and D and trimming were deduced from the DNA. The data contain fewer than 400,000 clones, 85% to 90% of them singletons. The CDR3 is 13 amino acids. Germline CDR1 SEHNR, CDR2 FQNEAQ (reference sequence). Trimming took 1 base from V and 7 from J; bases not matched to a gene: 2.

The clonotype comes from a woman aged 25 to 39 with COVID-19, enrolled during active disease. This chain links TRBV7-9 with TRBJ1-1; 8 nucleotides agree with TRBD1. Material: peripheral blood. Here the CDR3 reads CASSLVQGVEAFF. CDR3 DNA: TGTGCCAGCAGCTTAGTACAGGGGGTTGAAGCTTTCTTT.